Listed below are T cell receptor beta chains from one sample, sequenced in a study of control samples from healthy donors and cancer patients. The assay was immunoSEQ multiplex PCR, and TCRdb's table has in-frame clones only and misses some. The repertoire includes around 200,000 clones, 80% to 95% of them detected once, and roughly 1.5% sits in the top ten. The sample was blood. All receptors derive from a young man in good health. Each CDR3 is given with its conserved first and last residue. The order of the fields is D gene, clone size, V gene, J gene, CDR3 DNA, CDR3 protein. D genes are given only for firm matches. Only some rows state a clone size, as once, few, many or a class for expanded clones.

TRBD2	-	TRBV12-5	TRBJ2-7	TGTGCTAGTGGTAGGGGAGTTAGCGGGGACTACGAGCAGTACTTC	CASGRGVSGDYEQYF
-	-	TRBV4-1	TRBJ2-3	TGCGCCAGCAGCCAAAAAGGGAAATTCGAGGGGGGGGCTCACACGTATACGCAGTATTTT	CASSQKGKFEGGAHTYTQYF
TRBD2	-	TRBV24-1	TRBJ2-1	TGTGCCACCAGTGATCCCGGGGGGAGGGATGAGCAGTTCTTC	CATSDPGGRDEQFF
TRBD1	-	TRBV24-1	TRBJ2-2	TGTGCCACCAGTGATGCCGGGACAGGTTCCACCGGGGAGCTGTTTTTT	CATSDAGTGSTGELFF
-	once	TRBV6-2/TRBV6-3	TRBJ1-4	TGTGCCAGCAGCACTGATGAAAATGAAAAACTGTTTTTT	CASSTDENEKLFF
TRBD1	-	TRBV30	TRBJ1-2	TGTGCCTGGAGCACGGGACAGGGAAAGTATGGCTACACCTTC	CAWSTGQGKYGYTF
-	-	TRBV18	TRBJ2-1	TGTGCCAGCTCCCCGGGGTACAATGAGCAGTTCTTC	CASSPGYNEQFF
-	-	TRBV5-4	TRBJ1-4	TGTGCCAGCAGCCTGGCAGGGACCAGGACTAATGAAAAACTGTTTTTT	CASSLAGTRTNEKLFF
-	-	TRBV2	TRBJ1-2	TGTGCCAGCAGTGAAGCGCTTTACGGAAACTATGGCTACACCTTC	CASSEALYGNYGYTF
-	-	TRBV30	TRBJ1-2	TGTGCCTGGAGTGTACGTGCAGCCAATGGCTACACCTTC	CAWSVRAANGYTF
TRBD2	-	TRBV30	TRBJ2-2	TGTGCCTGGAGTGGAGGGGTAGCGGGGCTGAACACCGGGGAGCTGTTTTTT	CAWSGGVAGLNTGELFF
-	-	TRBV5-1	TRBJ1-3	TGCGCCAGCAGCTACTCCACACAGGGCTCTGGAAACACCATATATTTT	CASSYSTQGSGNTIYF
-	-	TRBV7-3	TRBJ2-3	TGTGCCAGCAGCTTAAAAGGAGATACGCAGTATTTT	CASSLKGDTQYF
-	-	TRBV4-1	TRBJ2-6	TGCGCCAGCAGCCGGTCCGAGGGCTCTGGGGCCAACGTCCTGACTTTC	CASSRSEGSGANVLTF
TRBD1	-	TRBV9	TRBJ2-2	TGTGCCAGCAGGTCCGATACAGGGGCCGGGGAGCTGTTTTTT	CASRSDTGAGELFF
TRBD1	-	TRBV5-8	TRBJ2-5	TGTGCCAGCAGCCCAGGACAGGGACAAGAGACCCAGTACTTC	CASSPGQGQETQYF
-	once	TRBV5-1	TRBJ2-5	TGCGCCAGCAAACGGGACTCGCTTGGGGGAGAGACCCAGTACTTC	CASKRDSLGGETQYF
-	-	TRBV28	TRBJ1-5	TGTGCCAGCAGTCCGGAAGAAACGCTCGGAGGCCAGCCCCAGCATTTT	CASSPEETLGGQPQHF
-	-	TRBV5-4	TRBJ2-1	TGTGCCAGCAGCACGGGACCAACGGACTACAATGAGCAGTTCTTC	CASSTGPTDYNEQFF
-	few	TRBV18	TRBJ2-7	TGTGCCAGCCATCTTAATTCCTACGAGCAGTACTTC	CASHLNSYEQYF
TRBD1	-	TRBV6-5	TRBJ2-2	TGTGCCAGTACCCGGGACAGGGACACCGGGGAGCTGTTTTTT	CASTRDRDTGELFF
TRBD2	-	TRBV6-5	TRBJ2-1	TGTGCCAGCAGTCTGAGAGCGGGGGGGTACAATGAGCAGTTCTTC	CASSLRAGGYNEQFF
-	-	TRBV7-9	TRBJ2-3	TGTGCCAGCAGTCCTGGACAGCCCACAGATACGCAGTATTTT	CASSPGQPTDTQYF
-	-	TRBV3-1/TRBV3-2	TRBJ1-5	TGTGCCAGCAGTCTCAGGGAGGGCAATCAGCCCCAGCATTTT	CASSLREGNQPQHF
-	-	TRBV28	TRBJ2-3	TGTGCCAGCTACGGGCCTGGAGGAGATACGCAGTATTTT	CASYGPGGDTQYF
-	-	TRBV5-5	TRBJ1-5	TGTGCCAGCAGCTTTGAGGGCAATCAGCCCCAGCATTTT	CASSFEGNQPQHF
TRBD1	-	TRBV3-1/TRBV3-2	TRBJ1-2	TGTGCCAGCGGACAGGGGGGGCGGAACTATGGCTACACCTTC	CASGQGGRNYGYTF
-	-	TRBV30	TRBJ1-3	TGTGCCCTTCTCCAGGCCAAGTCTGGAAACACCATATATTTT	CALLQAKSGNTIYF
-	-	TRBV20-1	TRBJ1-2	TGCAGTGCTAGTTACGGCTGGGGCTACACCTTC	CSASYGWGYTF
TRBD2	-	TRBV7-9	TRBJ2-1	TGTGCCAGCTGGACTAGCGGGGGACCCAATGAGCAGTTCTTC	CASWTSGGPNEQFF
TRBD1	once	TRBV5-6	TRBJ1-5	TGTGCCAGCAGCTTACAGGGGGGGCGGCACGGCAATCAGCCCCAGCATTTT	CASSLQGGRHGNQPQHF
-	-	TRBV9	TRBJ2-3	TGTGCCAGCAGCGTAGAATTAGTAGATACGCAGTATTTT	CASSVELVDTQYF
TRBD2	once	TRBV7-2	TRBJ2-7	TGTGCCAGCAGAAGCTTTGGAGCGGGGGGGACCTACGAGCAGTACTTC	CASRSFGAGGTYEQYF
TRBD1	-	TRBV4-1	TRBJ1-6	TGCGCCAGCAGCCTACAGGGGGGGAGCATTAATTCACCCCTCCACTTT	CASSLQGGSINSPLHF
-	few	TRBV27	TRBJ2-7	TGTGCCAGCAGTACCCGGACGGGCTACGAGCAGTACTTC	CASSTRTGYEQYF
TRBD1	once	TRBV18	TRBJ1-2	TGTGCCAGCTCACCTACAGGGGGCCATGGCTACACCTTC	CASSPTGGHGYTF
-	-	TRBV18	TRBJ2-2	TGTGCCAGCTCACAAGACAGAGTAGCGAACACCGGGGAGCTGTTTTTT	CASSQDRVANTGELFF
-	-	TRBV11-3	TRBJ1-4	TGTGCCAGCAGCTTAGTCCCCTGCCGTCCCAGGGCCGCCCATGAAAAACTGTTTTTT	CASSLVPCRPRAAHEKLFF
-	-	TRBV5-8	TRBJ2-5	TGTGCCAGCAGCTTACTAGTGATGGAGACCCAGTACTTC	CASSLLVMETQYF
-	-	TRBV28	TRBJ1-3	TGTGCCAGCAGTTTGCCCCAGGGAATGGTCGGAAACACCATATATTTT	CASSLPQGMVGNTIYF
TRBD1	-	TRBV10-3	TRBJ1-1	TGTGCCATCAGTGAAAGGCAGGGGGCAGGCACTGAAGCTTTCTTT	CAISERQGAGTEAFF
-	once	TRBV5-1	TRBJ1-6	TGCGCCAGCAGCTTCGAGGGGGGTCGAACCAGTTCACCCCTCCACTTT	CASSFEGGRTSSPLHF
-	-	TRBV21-1	TRBJ2-7	TGTGCCAGCAGCAAATGGGGCAGGGGCTACGAGCAGTACTTC	CASSKWGRGYEQYF
-	-	TRBV7-3	TRBJ1-6	TGTGCCAGCAGCTACACAGGCCTTAATTCACCCCTCCACTTT	CASSYTGLNSPLHF
-	-	TRBV5-1	TRBJ1-6	TGCGCCAGCAGCAAGGGCCAGAGGGGTTCACCCCTCCACTTT	CASSKGQRGSPLHF
-	once	TRBV5-8	TRBJ2-5	TGTGCCAGCAGCCCGCGACTTGGCTGGGAGAAAGCCCAAGAGACCCAGTACTTC	CASSPRLGWEKAQETQYF
-	-	TRBV5-5	TRBJ1-6	TGTGCCAGCAGCTTGGAGTGGGTCGGGGGCCGAACCCTCCACTTT	CASSLEWVGGRTLHF
-	-	TRBV6-1	TRBJ1-5	TGTGCCAGCAGTGAAGAGGGGAACAGCAATCAGCCCCAGCATTTT	CASSEEGNSNQPQHF
-	-	TRBV10-3	TRBJ2-1	TGTGCCATCAGTGAGTTGGGACTCGGTGAGCAGTTCTTC	CAISELGLGEQFF